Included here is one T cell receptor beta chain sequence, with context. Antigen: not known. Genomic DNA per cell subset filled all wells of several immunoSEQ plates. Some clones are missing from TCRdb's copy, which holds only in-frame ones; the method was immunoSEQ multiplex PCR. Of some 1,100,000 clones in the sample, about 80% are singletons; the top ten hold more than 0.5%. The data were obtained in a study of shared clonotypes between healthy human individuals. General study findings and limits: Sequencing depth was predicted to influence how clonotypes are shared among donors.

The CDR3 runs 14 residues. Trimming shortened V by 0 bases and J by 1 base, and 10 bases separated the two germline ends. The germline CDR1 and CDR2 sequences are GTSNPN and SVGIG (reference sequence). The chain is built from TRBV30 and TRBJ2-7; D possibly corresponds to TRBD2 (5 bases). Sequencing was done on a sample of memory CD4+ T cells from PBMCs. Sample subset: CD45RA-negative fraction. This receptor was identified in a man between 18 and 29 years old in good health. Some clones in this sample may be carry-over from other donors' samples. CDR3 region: CAWSVADSSYEQYF. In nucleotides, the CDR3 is TGTGCCTGGAGTGTAGCGGACTCGTCCTACGAGCAGTACTTC.